The 9 T cell receptor beta chains reported below all come from one sample, sequenced in a study of shared clonotypes between healthy human individuals. Using immunoSEQ multiplex PCR, the repertoire was profiled, and TCRdb retains in-frame clones only, with some absent. Of some 1,100,000 clones in the sample, approximately 80% are singletons; the top ten hold more than 0.5%. Input material: memory CD4+ T cells from PBMCs. Subset defined: CD45RA-negative fraction. The source is a man aged 18 to 35 in good health. Some clones in this sample may be carry-over from other donors' samples.

The rearrangement links TRBV7-2 to TRBJ2-2; D is perhaps TRBD2 (5 bases). There are 15 residues in the CDR3. Trimming took 0 bases from V and 6 from J, leaving 11 bases between them. Germline loops: CDR1 SGHTA, CDR2 FQGNSA. CDR3 coding DNA: TGTGCCAGCAGCTTAGCGGGAGAATTGGCCGGGGAGCTGTTTTTT. It yields the protein CASSLAGELAGELFF.

In the case of this clone: Other DNA sequences in this sample translate to the same CDR3. This chain joins TRBV5-4 and TRBJ1-5, with D perhaps matching TRBD1 (6 bases). Trimming stripped 3 bases from V and 4 bases from J, with 8 bases between. From germline, CDR1 is SGHNT and CDR2 YYREEE (reference sequence). The length of the CDR3 is 13 residues. The chain's CDR3 is CASSSDSNQPQHF. The CDR3 DNA reads TGTGCCAGCAGCTCGGACAGTAATCAGCCCCAGCATTTT.

The V and J genes are TRBV15 and TRBJ2-3, with 9 positions matching TRBD2. The length of the CDR3 is 22 residues. Trimming removed 3 bases from V and 0 bases from J; junction bases left unmatched: 22. Looked up from germline, CDR1 is LNHNV and CDR2 is YYDKDF (reference sequence). CDR3 sequence reads: CATSRPLGLAGKNHRSTDTQYF. The CDR3 region has the DNA TGTGCCACCAGCAGGCCCCTGGGGCTAGCGGGAAAGAACCACCGCAGCACAGATACGCAGTATTTT.

V is TRBV10-3 and J is TRBJ1-1, with D possibly being TRBD1 (5 bases). This CDR3 has 16 amino acids. The germline gives CDR1 ENHRY, CDR2 SYGVKD. V shed 3 bases and J shed 4 bases, with 18 bases lying between them. DNA for the CDR3: TGTGCCATCAGTGATCCCGGGACCGGTAGGGGCACTGAAGCTTTCTTT. It codes for CAISDPGTGRGTEAFF.

This sequence joins TRBV4-1 and TRBJ2-2; 7 bases fit TRBD2. J lost 2 bases, V lost 0 bases, and 3 bases had no gene match. This CDR3 region has 16 residues. Germline V gene sequence: CDR1 MGHRA, CDR2 YSYEKL. DNA of the CDR3: TGCGCCAGCAGCCAAGAGGGGAGGGGCAACACCGGGGAGCTGTTTTTT. Its translation: CASSQEGRGNTGELFF.

This chain connects TRBV28 to TRBJ2-3, with 7 bases identical to TRBD1. The CDR3 runs to 15 residues. Trimming at V came to 4 bases and at J to 4 bases, leaving 8 bases not matched to a gene. Germline V gives CDR1 MDHEN, CDR2 SYDVKM. CDR3 nucleotide sequence: TGTGCCAGCAGTTGGAGACCCCAGGGGGCAGATACGCAGTATTTT. It is translated as CASSWRPQGADTQYF.

The V and J genes are TRBV7-6 and TRBJ2-7; TRBD1 agrees at 8 bases. Germline CDR1 reads SGHVS; CDR2 reads FNYEAQ. The CDR3 runs to 13 residues. V trimming: 4 bases; J trimming: 6 bases; junction bases outside the gene matches: 5. CDR3 sequence: CASSYGQGGEQYF. The CDR3 DNA reads TGTGCCAGCAGCTACGGACAGGGAGGCGAGCAGTACTTC. The variable domain in full, with the rest retrieved from reference TRBV7-6 and TRBJ2-7, is GAGVSQSPRYKVTKRGQDVALRCDPISGHVSLYWYRQALGQGPEFLTYFNYEAQQDKSGLPNDRFSAERPEGSISTLTIQRTEQRDSAMYRCASSYGQGGEQYFGPGTRLTVT.

CDR3 loop: CASGTGNSYEQYF. CDR3 DNA sequence: TGTGCCAGCGGGACAGGGAACTCCTACGAGCAGTACTTC. The rearrangement uses TRBV2 and TRBJ2-7; TRBD1 matches at 9 bases. The CDR3 contains 13 residues. With 8 bases clipped from V and 0 bases from J, the junction kept 2 bases outside the gene matches. Germline CDR1 is SNHLY and CDR2 is FYNNEI.

This clone was picked up a small number of times. The chain carries TRBV5-4 and TRBJ2-6, with D uncertain. Per the germline V gene, CDR1 is SGHNT and CDR2 is YYREEE (reference sequence). V shed 0 bases and J shed 0 bases, with 4 bases lying between them. The CDR3 is 15 residues long. This CDR3 reads CASSLGISGANVLTF. Here the CDR3 DNA reads TGTGCCAGCAGCTTGGGGATCTCTGGGGCCAACGTCCTGACTTTC.